The rows below give T cell receptor beta chains drawn from one sample of a study of CD8 T cell repertoires and HIV-1 epitope variants. The data were produced by immunoSEQ multiplex PCR, yet TCRdb's version contains in-frame clones alone and is incomplete. Among over 4,000 clones listed, around 71% were seen once. No antigens are known for them. Sequencing input: cultured CD8+ T cells derived from PBMCs. Source of these receptors: a male donor with HIV. Each CDR3 is given with its conserved first and last residue. D genes are given only for firm matches. The size entry is marked missing in some rows and otherwise reads once, few, many or a size class.

DNA: TGCGCCAGCAGCCAAGATCCTGGGGGTGGCACTGAAGCTTTCTTT; CDR3: CASSQDPGGGTEAFF; J: TRBJ1-1; V: TRBV4-3; size: .; D: .
DNA: TGTGCCAGCAGCCCGATGGGGGTTTCGGATTATAATTCACCCCTCCACTTT; CDR3: CASSPMGVSDYNSPLHF; J: TRBJ1-6; V: TRBV7-2; size: .; D: .
DNA: TGTGCCAGCAGTTTATCGCCCGGGACAGGGACCCAGTACTTC; CDR3: CASSLSPGTGTQYF; J: TRBJ2-5; V: TRBV28; size: .; D: TRBD1
DNA: TGTGCCAGCAGCCAAACCCCCGGGACAGCTTATGGCTACACCTTC; CDR3: CASSQTPGTAYGYTF; J: TRBJ1-2; V: TRBV7-6; size: once; D: TRBD1
DNA: TGTGCCAGTAGTAACTGGATTCAGACTACGAACACCGGGGAGCTGTTTTTT; CDR3: CASSNWIQTTNTGELFF; J: TRBJ2-2; V: TRBV19; size: few; D: .
DNA: TGTGCCAGCAGTGCACAGGGGGGCACAGATACGCAGTATTTT; CDR3: CASSAQGGTDTQYF; J: TRBJ2-3; V: TRBV27; size: once; D: TRBD1
DNA: TGTGCCAGCAGCGGGGGAGGCGCAGATACGCAGTATTTT; CDR3: CASSGGGADTQYF; J: TRBJ2-3; V: TRBV14; size: .; D: .
DNA: TGTGCCAGTAGTATCCACTTGGGGGTTGGCACTGAAGCTTTCTTT; CDR3: CASSIHLGVGTEAFF; J: TRBJ1-1; V: TRBV19; size: .; D: .
DNA: TGTGCCAGCAGCCCAGGGGGCTCTTATATATCCTACGAGCAGTACTTC; CDR3: CASSPGGSYISYEQYF; J: TRBJ2-7; V: TRBV5-6; size: .; D: TRBD1
DNA: TGCGCCAGCAGTACGGAGGGCCAACAAGAGACCCAGTACTTC; CDR3: CASSTEGQQETQYF; J: TRBJ2-5; V: TRBV5-1; size: few; D: .
DNA: TGTGCCAGCAGCTTGGACCGGGACAGGGGATCTGGGTACTTC; CDR3: CASSLDRDRGSGYF; J: TRBJ2-7; V: TRBV7-9; size: .; D: TRBD1
DNA: TGTGCCAGCAGTAGCACTAGCGGGAGTCCCTACAATGAGCAGTTCTTC; CDR3: CASSSTSGSPYNEQFF; J: TRBJ2-1; V: TRBV27; size: .; D: TRBD2
DNA: TGTGCCAGCAGCCAATCGGGACTAGCGGGAGAGTACACAGATACGCAGTATTTT; CDR3: CASSQSGLAGEYTDTQYF; J: TRBJ2-3; V: TRBV5-4; size: once; D: TRBD2